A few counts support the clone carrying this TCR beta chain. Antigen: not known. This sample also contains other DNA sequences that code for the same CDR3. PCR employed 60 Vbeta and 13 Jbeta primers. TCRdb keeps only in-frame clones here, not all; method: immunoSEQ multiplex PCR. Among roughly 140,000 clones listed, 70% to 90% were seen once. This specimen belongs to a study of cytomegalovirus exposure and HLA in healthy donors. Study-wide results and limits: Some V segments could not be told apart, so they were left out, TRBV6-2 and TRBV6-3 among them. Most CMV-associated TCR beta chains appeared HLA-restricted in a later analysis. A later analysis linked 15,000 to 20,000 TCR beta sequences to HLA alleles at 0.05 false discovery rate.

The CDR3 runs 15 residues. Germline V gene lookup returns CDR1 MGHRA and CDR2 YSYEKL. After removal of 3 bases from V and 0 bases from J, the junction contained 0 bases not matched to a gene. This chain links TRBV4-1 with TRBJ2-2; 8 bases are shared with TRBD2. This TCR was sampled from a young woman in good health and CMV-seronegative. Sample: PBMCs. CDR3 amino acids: CASSQGLANTGELFF. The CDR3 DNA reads TGCGCCAGCAGCCAGGGACTAGCGAACACCGGGGAGCTGTTTTTT.